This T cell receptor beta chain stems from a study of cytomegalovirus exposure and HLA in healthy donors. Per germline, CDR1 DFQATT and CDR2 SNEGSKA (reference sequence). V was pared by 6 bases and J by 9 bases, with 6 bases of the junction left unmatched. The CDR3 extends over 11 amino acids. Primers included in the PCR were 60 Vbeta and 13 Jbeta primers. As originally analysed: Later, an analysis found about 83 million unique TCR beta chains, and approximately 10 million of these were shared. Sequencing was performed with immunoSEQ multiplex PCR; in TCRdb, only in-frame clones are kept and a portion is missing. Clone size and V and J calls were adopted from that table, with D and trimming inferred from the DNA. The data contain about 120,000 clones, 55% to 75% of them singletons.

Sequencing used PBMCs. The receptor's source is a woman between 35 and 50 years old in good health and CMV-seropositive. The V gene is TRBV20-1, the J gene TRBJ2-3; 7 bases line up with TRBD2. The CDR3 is CSARSGNTQYF. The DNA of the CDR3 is TGCAGTGCCCGGAGCGGGAACACGCAGTATTTT.